Each of the 3 T cell receptor beta chains below was sequenced from the same sample in a study of CD8+CD57+ T cells in acquired aplastic anemia. All patients picked for sequencing had shown, by flow cytometry, an expansion of CD8+CD57+ cells. Genomic DNA templated the TCR beta VDJ and CDR3 profiling. TCRdb called the reads again in MiXCR, with one record for every CDR3 protein. The sample holds over 250,000 distinct CDR3 sequences; 56% are singletons and the top ten take approximately 1.3%. Specimen: sorted CD4+, CD8+, or CD8+CD57+ T cells (not recorded which) from PBMCs. These receptors were obtained from a human donor with aplastic anemia.

Only a few counts were recorded for this clonotype. This chain joins TRBV7-8 and TRBJ1-1; 7 bases are a match to TRBD1. CDR1 and CDR2 (germline): SGHVS, FQNEAQ. With V trimmed by 4 bases and J by 5 bases, 7 bases remained unmatched. This CDR3 has 14 residues. The CDR3: CASSSQGGRTEAFF. The CDR3 DNA follows: TGTGCCAGCAGCTCTCAGGGGGGGAGAACTGAAGCTTTCTTT.

This chain uses TRBV5-4 with TRBJ2-7; 8 nucleotides align to TRBD1. The germline V gene has CDR1 SGHNT and CDR2 YYREEE (reference sequence). V lost 3 bases and J lost 2; bases outside the gene matches: 4. The CDR3 extends over 14 amino acids. CDR3 coding DNA: TGTGCCAGCAGCTCCGCGGACAGGGCCTACGAGCAGTACTTC. Protein product: CASSSADRAYEQYF.

This clonotype came up many times. The chain recombines TRBV12-3 or TRBV12-4 with TRBJ1-1, with D perhaps matching TRBD1 (6 bases). The length of the CDR3 is 14 residues. Trimming pared 6 bases from V and 4 bases from J, leaving 15 bases between. CDR3 sequence: CASRETGPGTEAFF. The DNA of the CDR3 is TGTGCCAGCAGAGAAACAGGGCCGGGCACTGAAGCTTTCTTT.